Listed below are T cell receptor beta chains from one sample, sequenced in a study of spatial heterogeneity in lung cancer. TCRdb ran MiXCR on the 5' RACE reads and lists one entry per CDR3 protein. The sample gives around 100,000 distinct CDR3 sequences, approximately 4% of which show up once; approximately 21% is in the top ten. Sequenced material: lung tumor tissue, taken at surgery. The receptors were gathered from a male donor with early-stage non-small cell lung cancer. Each CDR3 is given with its conserved first and last residue. D genes are given only for firm matches. Rows give clone size only sometimes, using once, few, many, or a class for an expanded clone.

TRBV2	many	.	TRBJ1-2	TGTGCCAGCAGTGTAGGGGGACACTACGATGGCTACACCTTC	CASSVGGHYDGYTF
TRBV2	few	TRBD1	TRBJ2-1	TGTGCCAGCAACCCGGACAGGGGCAATGAGCAGTTCTTC	CASNPDRGNEQFF
TRBV3-1	many	.	TRBJ2-1	TGTGCCAGCAGCCCGACTAGAGTCTCCTACAATGAGCAGTTCTTC	CASSPTRVSYNEQFF
TRBV20-1	many	.	TRBJ2-1	TGCAGTGCCATCAAGGGACTCCTACGGAATGAGCAGTTCTTC	CSAIKGLLRNEQFF
TRBV5-6	many	TRBD2	TRBJ2-2	TGTGCCAGCAGCTTGGGACTAGCGGGAGGCACCGGGGAGCTGTTTTTT	CASSLGLAGGTGELFF
TRBV18	many	.	TRBJ2-3	TGTGCCAGCTCACCATTTGCGGGAGATACGCAGTATTTT	CASSPFAGDTQYF
TRBV4-1	.	TRBD2	TRBJ2-7	TGCGCCAGCAGCCCCATCGGAGTTAAAGCGGGACGTCCCTCCTACGAGCAGTACTTC	CASSPIGVKAGRPSYEQYF
TRBV28	many	.	TRBJ1-6	TGTGCCAGCACCAATGATCGAGAAAATTCACCCCTCCACTTT	CASTNDRENSPLHF
TRBV4-2	many	TRBD1	TRBJ1-2	TGTGCCAGCAGCCAAGATGGTGGAGTAGGGACAGCCTATGGCTACACCTTC	CASSQDGGVGTAYGYTF
TRBV6-5	few	.	TRBJ1-1	TGTGCCAGCAGCTCGAGTTGGGAGGTAAACACTGAAGCTTTCTTT	CASSSSWEVNTEAFF
TRBV9	many	TRBD2	TRBJ2-1	TGTGCCAGCAGCGTAGTCGCGGGACTACCGCGGGACAATGAGCAGTTCTTC	CASSVVAGLPRDNEQFF
TRBV12-3/TRBV12-4	.	TRBD2	TRBJ2-1	TGTGCCAGCAGTTCAGCGGGATCTTCCTACAATGAGCAGTTCTTC	CASSSAGSSYNEQFF
TRBV29-1	many	.	TRBJ1-1	TGCAGCGGGGTTAAACAGGGAACTGAAGCTTTCTTT	CSGVKQGTEAFF
TRBV5-1	.	.	TRBJ2-2	TGCGCCAGCACAGGCACCATTAACACCGGGGAGCTGTTTTTT	CASTGTINTGELFF
TRBV12-3/TRBV12-4	many	.	TRBJ1-1	TGTGCCAGCAGGGCAAGAACTGAAGCTTTCTTT	CASRARTEAFF
TRBV5-1	many	.	TRBJ2-5	TGCGCCAGCAGCTTGGAGCCAGCACAAGAGACCCAGTACTTC	CASSLEPAQETQYF
TRBV2	.	.	TRBJ1-5	TGTGCCAGCAGTGCGGAACAGGGTATCTATCAGCCCCAGCATTTT	CASSAEQGIYQPQHF
TRBV7-9	.	.	TRBJ1-5	TGTGCCAGCAGCTTAGCCGGGGCAGGGAACCAGCCCCAGCATTTT	CASSLAGAGNQPQHF
TRBV4-2	many	TRBD1	TRBJ1-4	TGTGCCAGCAGCCCCCAGGTGGAAGGGGGCGGTTTCCGGGTGTTTTTT	CASSPQVEGGGFRVFF
TRBV20-1	many	TRBD2	TRBJ2-1	TGCAGTGCTAAAAAAGTGCTAGCGGGAGGGCCTGGGGATGAGCAGTTCTTC	CSAKKVLAGGPGDEQFF
TRBV20-1	many	.	TRBJ1-5	TGCAGTGCCACAAGGAAACAGGGTATGAATCAGCCCCAGCATTTT	CSATRKQGMNQPQHF
TRBV19	many	TRBD2	TRBJ2-2	TGTGCCAGTAGTATGTCCAGCGGGAGTGTCACCGGGGAGCTGTTTTTT	CASSMSSGSVTGELFF
TRBV4-1	.	.	TRBJ2-2	TGCGCCAGCAGCCCGGGACGAAGACCCACCGGGGAGCTGTTTTTT	CASSPGRRPTGELFF
TRBV5-1	many	TRBD1	TRBJ2-3	TGCGCCAGCAGCTTGTCGGCAGGACAGGCTGGAAATACGCAGTATTTT	CASSLSAGQAGNTQYF
TRBV11-2	few	TRBD1	TRBJ2-7	TGTGCCAGCAGCTTAATGGGACAGTACGAGCAGTACTTC	CASSLMGQYEQYF
TRBV7-9	many	TRBD1	TRBJ2-1	TGTGCCAGCAGCACTGGACAGGGATGGGATGAGCAGTTCTTC	CASSTGQGWDEQFF
TRBV5-1	few	.	TRBJ2-5	TGCGCCAGCAGCTTGGGACTAGTCCAAGAGACCCAGTACTTC	CASSLGLVQETQYF
TRBV28	many	TRBD1	TRBJ1-1	TGTGCCAGCATTTCAGGGGGCGGCGAGCGTGCTGAAGCTTTCTTT	CASISGGGERAEAFF
TRBV2	many	TRBD2	TRBJ2-1	TGTGCCAGCAGTGTTAATGGGGGGGTAACCCACAATGAGCAGTTCTTC	CASSVNGGVTHNEQFF
TRBV7-9	many	TRBD2	TRBJ2-3	TGTGCCAGCAGCTTAGACCTAGCGGGAGATACGCAGTATTTT	CASSLDLAGDTQYF
TRBV30	.	TRBD1	TRBJ1-2	TGTGCCTGGAGTAACGGACAGGGGTATGGCTACACCTTC	CAWSNGQGYGYTF
TRBV6-5	many	.	TRBJ1-6	TGTGCCAGCAGTCCCACCCCCGGGACGAAGTTTAGAGTACCCCTCCACTTT	CASSPTPGTKFRVPLHF
TRBV20-1	.	.	TRBJ1-5	TGCAGTGCGCTAAGGGGGAACAATCAGCCCCAGCATTTT	CSALRGNNQPQHF
TRBV7-9	many	.	TRBJ2-1	TGTGCCAGCAGCTTATACGGGAGTGGTGGTGAGCAGTTCTTC	CASSLYGSGGEQFF
TRBV5-1	.	.	TRBJ1-6	TGCGCCAGCAGCTGGTCAGTTTATTCACCCCTCCACTTT	CASSWSVYSPLHF
TRBV20-1	many	TRBD1	TRBJ2-3	TGCAGTGCCAGTTATTTTTTTAGGACAGGAGACACAGATACGCAGTATTTT	CSASYFFRTGDTDTQYF
TRBV2	few	.	TRBJ2-4	TGTGCCAGCAGGAGAGCTCTAGCCAAAAACATTCAGTACTTC	CASRRALAKNIQYF
TRBV27	few	.	TRBJ1-5	TGTGCCAGCAGTTTAAGGGGGGGACGGACGATCAGCCCCCAGCATTTT	CASSLRGGRTISPQHF
TRBV7-2	many	.	TRBJ2-5	TGTGCCAGCAGCTTTACACAGGGCAAAGAGACCCAGTACTTC	CASSFTQGKETQYF
TRBV12-3/TRBV12-4	many	.	TRBJ2-1	TGTGCCAGCAGTTTTGGCCCCCTCAATGAGCAGTTCTTC	CASSFGPLNEQFF
TRBV6-6	many	TRBD1	TRBJ2-7	TGTGCCAGCAGTTTTCCCCCGGGACAGGATTACGAGCAGTACTTC	CASSFPPGQDYEQYF